Sequencing of this T cell receptor beta chain was carried out in a study of T cell repertoires in cytomegalovirus infection. Study-level information: Epitope selection comprised recently identified HLA-C-restricted CMV epitopes and well-studied HLA-B-restricted CMV epitopes. Based on public TCR beta signatures, there were indications of CMV infection and of a matching HLA type. Overall study results and limits: Summed frequency of public TCR beta families distinguished CMV carriers with the relevant HLA. In two of eight donors, the top clonotype was HLA-C-restricted CMV-specific.

Germline V gene lookup returns CDR1 SGHTA and CDR2 FQGNSA. Trimming took 4 bases from V and 1 from J, leaving 13 bases between them. The CDR3 spans 15 residues. This clonotype showed up just a few times. No antigen is known for it. TCRdb reprocessed the reads via MiXCR and lists one record per CDR3 protein. The sample includes about 770,000 distinct CDR3 sequences, 29% seen only once; the top ten take about an eighth. V gene TRBV7-2 combines with J gene TRBJ1-1, with D unclear. The receptor's source is a human donor in good health (CMV status not recorded). Some clones in this sample may be carry-over from other donors' samples. The sequencing here drew on cultured CD8+ T cells from PBMCs, taken from culture after CMV antigen stimulation. CDR3 coding DNA: TGTGCCAGCAGCTCCCCTTATAGGACGAACACTGAAGCTTTCTTT. It yields the protein CASSSPYRTNTEAFF.